The T cell receptor (beta chain) under discussion was sequenced for a study of blood T cell repertoires in COVID-19. Study at large: From the United States, Italy and Spain came samples of acute and convalescent COVID-19.

The V gene end was trimmed by 6 bases and the J gene end by 8 bases; junction bases not matched to a gene: 6. This CDR3 has 12 residues. From germline, CDR1 is MDHEN and CDR2 SYDVKM. In the original analysis: For nucleated cells, counts were estimated from reference gene primer amplification. The repertoire was sequenced with immunoSEQ multiplex PCR; TCRdb's copy has only in-frame clones and lacks some. V and J calls and clone size are copied from that table; D and trimming were computed from the DNA. Of 200,000 to 250,000 clones in the sample, roughly 84% are singletons; the top ten hold 5.5% to 7.5%. Recovery meant two consecutive negative NP/OP PCR tests, professional clearance, or resolved symptoms.

V usage is TRBV28 and J usage is TRBJ1-2, with 7 bases that match TRBD1. What was sequenced was PBMCs or T cells enriched from blood (not recorded which). The TCR comes from a woman aged 40 to 49 who had recovered from COVID-19. The DNA for the CDR3 is TGTGCCAGCAGAAAACAGGGGCAGGGCTACACCTTC. Residues: CASRKQGQGYTF.